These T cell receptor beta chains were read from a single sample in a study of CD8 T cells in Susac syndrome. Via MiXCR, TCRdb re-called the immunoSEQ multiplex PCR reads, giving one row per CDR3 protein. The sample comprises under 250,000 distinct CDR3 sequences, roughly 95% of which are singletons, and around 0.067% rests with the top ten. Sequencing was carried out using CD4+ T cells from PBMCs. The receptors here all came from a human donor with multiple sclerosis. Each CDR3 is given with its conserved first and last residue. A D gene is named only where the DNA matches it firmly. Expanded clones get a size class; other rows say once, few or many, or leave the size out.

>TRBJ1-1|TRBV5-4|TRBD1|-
CASSQGTGGRAFF
TGTGCCAGCAGCCAAGGGACAGGGGGACGTGCTTTCTTT
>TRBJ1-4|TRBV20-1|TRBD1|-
CSGDRDSEKLFF
TGCAGCGGTGACAGGGATAGTGAAAAACTGTTTTTT
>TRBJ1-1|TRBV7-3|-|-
CASSLTSGGEAFF
TGTGCCAGCAGCTTAACGTCTGGGGGCGAAGCTTTCTTT
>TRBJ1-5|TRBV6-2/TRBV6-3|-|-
CASRQVQEPQHF
TGTGCCAGCAGACAGGTCCAGGAGCCCCAGCATTTT
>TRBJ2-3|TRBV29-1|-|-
CSAEPGTDTQYF
TGCAGCGCGGAGCCGGGGACAGATACGCAGTATTTT
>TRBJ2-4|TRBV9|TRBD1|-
CASSDGTGFPKNIQYF
TGTGCCAGCAGCGATGGGACAGGGTTTCCCAAAAACATTCAGTACTTC
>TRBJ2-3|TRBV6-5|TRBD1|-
CASSYLPPGTGGTDTQYF
TGTGCCAGCAGTTACCTACCCCCCGGGACAGGGGGCACAGATACGCAGTATTTT
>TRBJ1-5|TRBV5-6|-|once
CASSLGGGPQHF
TGTGCCAGCAGCTTGGGGGGGGGACCCCAGCATTTT
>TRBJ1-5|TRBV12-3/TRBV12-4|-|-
CASSRGLPVGNQPQHF
TGTGCCAGCAGTCGCGGACTCCCGGTAGGCAATCAGCCCCAGCATTTT
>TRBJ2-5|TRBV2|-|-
CASSAVSEAQETQYF
TGTGCCAGCAGTGCGGTGTCAGAAGCTCAAGAGACCCAGTACTTC
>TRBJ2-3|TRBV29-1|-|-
CSVRALSTADTQYF
TGCAGCGTTAGGGCCCTATCAACGGCAGATACGCAGTATTTT
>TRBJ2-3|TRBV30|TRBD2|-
CAWSVGGLAVLDTQYF
TGTGCCTGGAGTGTAGGTGGACTAGCGGTTTTGGATACGCAGTATTTT
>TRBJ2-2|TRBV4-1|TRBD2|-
CASSLNSGSSTGELFF
TGCGCCAGCAGCCTCAATAGCGGGAGCTCAACCGGGGAGCTGTTTTTT
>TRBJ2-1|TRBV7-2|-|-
CASSLIRQHGEQFF
TGTGCCAGCAGCTTAATTCGGCAGCACGGGGAGCAGTTCTTC
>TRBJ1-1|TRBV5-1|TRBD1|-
CASSPQGVPEAFF
TGCGCCAGCAGCCCCCAGGGGGTCCCTGAAGCTTTCTTT
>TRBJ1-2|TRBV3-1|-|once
CASSQGFGRDGYTF
TGTGCCAGCAGCCAAGGGTTCGGGAGAGATGGCTACACCTTC
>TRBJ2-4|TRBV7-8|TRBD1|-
CASSIPGQGVEHIQYF
TGTGCCAGCAGCATCCCGGGACAGGGCGTTGAGCACATTCAGTACTTC
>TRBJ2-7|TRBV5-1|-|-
CASSLEERADFYEQYF
TGCGCCAGCAGCTTGGAAGAAAGGGCCGATTTCTACGAGCAGTACTTC
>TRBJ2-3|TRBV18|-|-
CASSQTSGAATDTQYF
TGTGCCAGCTCACAAACCTCAGGGGCTGCTACAGATACGCAGTATTTT
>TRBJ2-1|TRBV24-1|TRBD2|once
CATSDASGGGFNEQFF
TGTGCCACCAGTGACGCAAGCGGGGGAGGTTTCAATGAGCAGTTCTTC
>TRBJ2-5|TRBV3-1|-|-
CASSQQGETQYF
TGTGCCAGCAGTCAACAAGGGGAGACCCAGTACTTC
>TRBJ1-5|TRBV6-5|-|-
CASSYREPKMYSNQPQHF
TGTGCCAGCAGTTACCGGGAACCCAAGATGTATAGCAATCAGCCCCAGCATTTT
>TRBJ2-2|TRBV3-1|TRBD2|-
CASSQGLAGGRTGELFF
TGTGCCAGCAGCCAAGGACTAGCGGGAGGGAGAACCGGGGAGCTGTTTTTT
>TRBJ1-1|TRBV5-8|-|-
CASRENWGAFF
TGTGCCAGCAGGGAGAATTGGGGAGCTTTCTTT
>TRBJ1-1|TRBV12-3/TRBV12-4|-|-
CASRRGRAVTEAFF
TGTGCCAGCAGAAGGGGCCGGGCGGTCACTGAAGCTTTCTTT
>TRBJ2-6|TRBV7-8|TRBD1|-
CASSSGQGEFTGANVLTF
TGTGCCAGCAGCTCTGGACAGGGGGAGTTTACTGGGGCCAACGTCCTGACTTTC
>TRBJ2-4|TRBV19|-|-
CASQQGISKNIQYF
TGTGCCAGTCAACAGGGTATATCCAAAAACATTCAGTACTTC
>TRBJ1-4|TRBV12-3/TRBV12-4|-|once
CASSLVSLFF
TGTGCCAGCAGTTTGGTGAGCCTGTTTTTT
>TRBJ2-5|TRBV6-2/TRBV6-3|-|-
CASRGQNQETQYF
TGTGCCAGCAGAGGACAGAATCAAGAGACCCAGTACTTC
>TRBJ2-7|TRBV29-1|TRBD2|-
CSVGSGGLYEQYF
TGCAGCGTAGGTAGCGGGGGTCTCTACGAGCAGTACTTC
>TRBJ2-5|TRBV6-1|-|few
CASRRGGGETQYF
TGTGCCAGCCGTAGGGGGGGCGGAGAGACCCAGTACTTC
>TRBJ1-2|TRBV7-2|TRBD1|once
CASSPRDRGAYGYTF
TGTGCCAGCAGCCCCCGGGACAGGGGAGCCTATGGCTACACCTTC
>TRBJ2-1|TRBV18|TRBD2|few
CASSPGLAGDNEQFF
TGTGCCAGCTCACCCGGACTAGCGGGGGATAATGAGCAGTTCTTC
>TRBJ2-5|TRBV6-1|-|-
CASRDGWYQETQYF
TGTGCCAGCAGGGACGGCTGGTACCAAGAGACCCAGTACTTC
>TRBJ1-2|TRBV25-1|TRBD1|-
CASRRQGEVDGYTF
TGTGCCAGCAGGCGACAGGGGGAGGTTGATGGCTACACCTTC